This entry lists 17 T cell receptor beta chains sequenced from one sample in a study of blood T cell repertoires in COVID-19. The table came from immunoSEQ multiplex PCR; TCRdb's copy has only in-frame clones and leaves some out. The profile shows around 300,000 clones, over 70% of them singletons. The sample was peripheral blood. The receptors shown here come from a man aged 30-40 years with active or convalescent COVID-19.

V is TRBV5-8 and J is TRBJ2-7; TRBD2 matches 11 bases. The germline V gene encodes CDR1 SGHTS and CDR2 YDEGEE. The CDR3 is 18 amino acids. Germline trimming cut 0 bases from V and 3 bases from J; bases unmatched to any gene: 11. CDR3 coding DNA: TGTGCCAGCAGCTTGGCCTATGGACTAGCGGGCCTACACTACGAGCAGTACTTC. Residues: CASSLAYGLAGLHYEQYF.

The chain carries TRBV7-3 and TRBJ2-2; possibly TRBD1 for D (5 bases). Trimming removed 4 bases at V and 1 base at J, with 13 bases between. The V gene's germline CDR1 is SGHTA and CDR2 FQGTGA. This CDR3 spans 16 amino acids. CDR3 sequence (DNA): TGTGCCAGCAGCTCCGCAGGGCGGTTGAACACCGGGGAGCTGTTTTTT. It is translated as CASSSAGRLNTGELFF.

In its sample, this clone was seen once. The genes are TRBV5-1 and TRBJ2-3; 9 bases are a match to TRBD2. The CDR3 spans 15 residues. CDR1 is SGHRS and CDR2 is YFSETQ in the germline V gene. With V trimmed by 0 bases and J by 5 bases, 4 bases remained unmatched. CDR3 in amino acids: CASSLDSGGRDTQYF. In DNA, the CDR3 is TGCGCCAGCAGCTTGGATAGCGGGGGAAGAGATACGCAGTATTTT.

This clone occurred once. This same CDR3 is encoded by further DNA sequences in the sample. The chain is built from TRBV7-9 and TRBJ1-6, with 8 bases lining up with TRBD1. J gave up 6 bases and V 4 bases, and 17 bases lay outside the gene matches. From germline, CDR1 is SEHNR and CDR2 FQNEAQ (reference sequence). The CDR3 is 19 residues long. The DNA of the CDR3 is TGTGCCAGCAGCTCGCACCTCTATAAGACAGGGGATGGTAATTCACCCCTCCACTTT. Translating gives CASSSHLYKTGDGNSPLHF.

The V call is TRBV15, the J call TRBJ2-2; the match to TRBD2 covers 7 bases. CDR3 length: 15 amino acids. CDR1 and CDR2 (germline): LNHNV, YYDKDF (reference sequence). The trim removed 1 base at V and 5 bases at J, leaving 4 bases unmatched. The CDR3: CATSRARGGTGELFF. For the CDR3, the DNA is TGTGCCACCAGCAGAGCTCGCGGGGGAACCGGGGAGCTGTTTTTT.

The CDR3 spells CASSHPGQGKGKKLFF. In nucleotides, the CDR3 is TGCGCCAGCAGCCATCCCGGACAGGGGAAAGGGAAAAAACTGTTTTTT. The V gene is TRBV4-1, the J gene TRBJ1-4, with 9 positions matching TRBD1. The length of the CDR3 is 16 residues. J gave up 9 bases and V 3 bases, and 11 bases lay outside the gene matches. The germline V gene encodes CDR1 MGHRA and CDR2 YSYEKL.

The DNA for the CDR3 is TGTGCCAGCAGCTATCGGGACAACTTTTACGAGCAGTACTTC. As protein: CASSYRDNFYEQYF. The genes are TRBV7-2 and TRBJ2-7; maybe TRBD1 (6 bases). The CDR3 spans 14 residues. V gave up 4 bases and J gave up 4 bases, with 14 bases separating them. CDR1 is SGHTA and CDR2 is FQGNSA in the germline V gene.

V is TRBV2 and J is TRBJ1-1; maybe TRBD1 (5 bases). CDR1 and CDR2 from the germline V gene are SNHLY and FYNNEI. This CDR3 is 11 amino acids long. V was cut by 7 bases and J by 8 bases, with 11 bases left in between. CDR3 region: CASTLDREAFF. The CDR3 DNA is TGTGCCAGCACCTTAGACAGAGAAGCTTTCTTT.

The CDR3 sequence: CASSIWGGGANVLTF. The CDR3 DNA is TGTGCCAGTAGTATCTGGGGAGGTGGGGCCAACGTCCTGACTTTC. The chain carries TRBV19 and TRBJ2-6, with D perhaps TRBD2 (6 bases). CDR3 length equals 15 residues. Per the germline V gene, CDR1 is LNHDA and CDR2 is SQIVND (reference sequence). V dropped 3 bases and J dropped 3 bases, with 9 bases sitting between them.

V gene TRBV3-1 (or the pseudogene TRBV3-2) combines with J gene TRBJ2-1; D gene uncertain. V was pared by 4 bases and J by 9 bases, with 10 bases between. Germline CDR1 and CDR2: LGHDT and YNNKEL (reference sequence). The CDR3 runs 12 residues. CDR3 DNA: TGTGCCAGCAGCCTCCCTCCGGGTGAGCAGTTCTTC. Protein: CASSLPPGEQFF.

The rearrangement uses TRBV11-3 and TRBJ2-5; TRBD2 is a possible D gene (5 bases). This CDR3 has 13 residues. The germline V gene has CDR1 SGHNT and CDR2 YENEEA. V was clipped by 3 bases and J by 5 bases, with 10 bases between them. CDR3 nucleotide sequence: TGTGCCAGCAGCTTTAGCGAGAGGGAGACCCAGTACTTC. Translated: CASSFSERETQYF. Filled out from reference TRBV11-3 and TRBJ2-5, the complete variable domain reads EAGVVQSPRYKIIEKKQPVAFWCNPISGHNTLYWYLQNLGQGPELLIRYENEEAVDDSQLPKDRFSAERLKGVDSTLKIQPAELGDSAVYLCASSFSERETQYFGPGTRLLVL.

V gene TRBV7-9 combines with J gene TRBJ2-3; 7 nucleotides line up with TRBD2. The junction had 8 bases not matched to a gene; V was cut back by 4 bases and J by 4 bases. The CDR3 consists of 15 residues. Germline-derived CDR1 and CDR2 are SEHNR and FQNEAQ (reference sequence). This CDR3 reads CASSWGRVISDTQYF. Here the CDR3 DNA reads TGTGCCAGCAGCTGGGGGAGGGTAATATCAGATACGCAGTATTTT. The full variable domain, completed using reference TRBV7-9 and TRBJ2-3, is DTGVSQNPRHKITKRGQNVTFRCDPISEHNRLYWYRQTLGQGPEFLTYFQNEAQLEKSRLLSDRFSAERPKGSFSTLEIQRTEQGDSAMYLCASSWGRVISDTQYFGPGTRLTVL.

The V and J genes are TRBV28 and TRBJ2-7, with 10 bases identical to TRBD1. This CDR3 region has 14 residues. Trimming cost V 7 bases and J 6 bases; bases outside gene matches: 9. Germline V gene lookup returns CDR1 MDHEN and CDR2 SYDVKM. Here the CDR3 DNA reads TGTGCCAGCACCTCCGGGACAGGGGTCTTCGAGCAGTACTTC. Protein: CASTSGTGVFEQYF.

The V and J genes are TRBV7-9 and TRBJ2-1; the match to TRBD2 covers 7 bases. CDR1 SEHNR and CDR2 FQNEAQ come from the germline V gene (reference sequence). V lost 2 bases and J lost 9; bases outside the gene matches: 4. This CDR3 is 13 amino acids long. The CDR3 spells CASSLLGGSEQFF. The CDR3 DNA reads TGTGCCAGCAGCTTACTCGGGGGGAGTGAGCAGTTCTTC.

The chain has TRBV18 and TRBJ2-1; 8 bases map to TRBD1. CDR3 length equals 12 residues. From germline, CDR1 is KGHSH and CDR2 LQKENI. V dropped 6 bases and J dropped 15; count of bases not matched to a gene: 10. The CDR3 DNA reads TGTGCCAGCTCTGACAGGGGTGTTCTCGGGTTCTTC. Translated, it gives CASSDRGVLGFF.

This chain uses TRBV19 with TRBJ1-4; TRBD1 aligns across 7 bases. This CDR3 contains 17 residues. Germline CDR1 is LNHDA and CDR2 is SQIVND (reference sequence). V was clipped by 3 bases and J by 3 bases; unmatched bases: 10. CDR3 coding DNA: TGTGCCAGTAGTATTCCCACAGGGGTACTAGCTAATGAAAAACTGTTTTTT. Its translation: CASSIPTGVLANEKLFF. Looking up the rest from reference TRBV19 and TRBJ1-4 gives the full variable domain: DGGITQSPKYLFRKEGQNVTLSCEQNLNHDAMYWYRQDPGQGLRLIYYSQIVNDFQKGDIAEGYSVSREKKESFPLTVTSAQKNPTAFYLCASSIPTGVLANEKLFFGSGTQLSVL.

The V and J genes are TRBV19 and TRBJ1-1; 8 nucleotides line up with TRBD1. The CDR3 has 14 amino acids. V was clipped by 9 bases and J by 0 bases; unmatched bases: 6. Germline V lookup: CDR1 LNHDA, CDR2 SQIVND (reference sequence). The CDR3 here is CASTRQGMNTEAFF. As DNA, the CDR3 is TGTGCCAGCACCAGACAGGGGATGAACACTGAAGCTTTCTTT.